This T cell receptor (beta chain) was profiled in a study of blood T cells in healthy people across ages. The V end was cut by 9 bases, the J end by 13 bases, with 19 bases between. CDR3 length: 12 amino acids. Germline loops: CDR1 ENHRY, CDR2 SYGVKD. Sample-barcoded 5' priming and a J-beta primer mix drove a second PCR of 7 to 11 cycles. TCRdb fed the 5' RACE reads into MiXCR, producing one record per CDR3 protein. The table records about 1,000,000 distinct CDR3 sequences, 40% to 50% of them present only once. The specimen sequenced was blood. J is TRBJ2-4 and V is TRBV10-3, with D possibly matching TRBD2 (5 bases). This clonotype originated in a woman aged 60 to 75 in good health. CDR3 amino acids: CAISEAVGEQYF. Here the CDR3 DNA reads TGTGCCATTAGCGAGGCAGTGGGAGAGCAGTACTTC.